What follows are 10 T cell receptor beta chains derived from one specimen sequenced in a study of T-cell reconstitution after alpha-beta-depleted transplantation in children. Construction of the TCRbeta library involved unique molecular identifiers. TCRdb re-analysed the PCR reads in MiXCR, keeping a single row per CDR3 protein. The sample contains a few hundred thousand distinct CDR3 sequences, 10% to 13% of which appear only once. Sample: PBMCs from the stem cell graft donor, taken from the stem cell graft. These receptors were obtained from a human donor who donated a stem cell graft to a child with acute lymphoblastic leukemia.

The V gene is TRBV4-3, the J gene TRBJ2-7, with 10 bases lining up with TRBD1. J lost 5 bases, V lost 0 bases, and 4 bases had no gene match. CDR1 LGHNA and CDR2 YSLEER come from the germline V gene. There are 15 residues in the CDR3. CDR3 region: CASSQDRDRGDEQYF. Here the CDR3 DNA reads TGCGCCAGCAGCCAAGATAGGGACAGGGGCGACGAGCAGTACTTC.

The sample holds a few counts of this clonotype. The rearrangement links TRBV7-9 to TRBJ2-7; D may be TRBD2 (6 bases). Germline V CDR1 and CDR2: SEHNR, FQNEAQ (reference sequence). The CDR3 length is 17 residues. V dropped 4 bases and J dropped 5 bases, with 24 bases sitting between them. The CDR3 here is CASSSYGLSAMYDEQYF. CDR3 nucleotide sequence: TGTGCCAGCAGCTCATATGGACTAAGCGCTATGTACGACGAGCAGTACTTC. The complete variable domain, with remaining parts taken from reference TRBV7-9 and TRBJ2-7, reads DTGVSQNPRHKITKRGQNVTFRCDPISEHNRLYWYRQTLGQGPEFLTYFQNEAQLEKSRLLSDRFSAERPKGSFSTLEIQRTEQGDSAMYLCASSSYGLSAMYDEQYFGPGTRLTVT.

With respect to this clonotype: A much larger clone differs from this one at a single base, so this may be a read error. The V and J genes are TRBV7-9 and TRBJ2-3, with 8 bases aligning to TRBD2. Germline CDR1 reads SEHNR; CDR2 reads FQNEAQ (reference sequence). This CDR3 spans 16 amino acids. J gave up 0 bases and V 1 base, and 3 bases lay outside the gene matches. CDR3 nucleotide sequence: TGTGCCAGCAGCTTAGGGTCTAGCGGGAGCACAGATACGCAGTATTTT. It yields the protein CASSLGSSGSTDTQYF.

The rearrangement uses TRBV20-1 and TRBJ1-6, with a tentative D call TRBD1 (5 bases). The V gene lost 6 bases and the J gene lost 4 bases, with 19 bases spanning the gap. Germline V gene data show CDR1 as DFQATT and CDR2 as SNEGSKA (reference sequence). There are 16 residues in the CDR3. Written as DNA, the CDR3 is TGCAGTGCCCCCTGGGGCAGCGATCAATATAATTCACCCCTCCACTTT. It specifies CSAPWGSDQYNSPLHF.

Written as DNA, the CDR3 is TGTGCCAGCAGTATACAGGGCTGGAGGACTGAAGCTTTCTTT. Translation gives CASSIQGWRTEAFF. The V gene is TRBV12-3 or TRBV12-4, the J gene TRBJ1-1; a possible D gene is TRBD1 (6 bases). Trimming shortened V by 5 bases and J by 5 bases, and 15 bases separated the two germline ends. This CDR3 has 14 amino acids.

This clonotype was counted a few times. The gene calls are TRBV6-5 and TRBJ1-5; D remains unclear. Trimming removed 0 bases from V and 2 bases from J, with 11 bases in between. This CDR3 is built from 16 residues. Germline V gene data show CDR1 as MNHEY and CDR2 as SVGAGI. The chain's CDR3 is CASSYSRPTGNQPQHF. The CDR3 DNA is TGTGCCAGCAGTTACTCGAGACCGACGGGCAATCAGCCCCAGCATTTT.

There are a few counts of this clonotype. V is TRBV4-1 and J is TRBJ1-2; TRBD1 aligns across 8 bases. V trimming: 1 base; J trimming: 0 bases; junction bases outside the gene matches: 10. The germline CDR1 and CDR2 sequences are MGHRA and YSYEKL. The CDR3 has 18 residues. DNA for the CDR3: TGCGCCAGCAGCCAAGCGTCCGGGACAGGCCAACCTAACTATGGCTACACCTTC. It encodes CASSQASGTGQPNYGYTF.

This clonotype occurred many times. The chain combines TRBV10-3 with TRBJ2-5, with a possible D match to TRBD2 (5 bases). V lost 2 bases to trimming and J lost 2 bases, with 9 bases between them. Germline V CDR1 and CDR2: ENHRY, SYGVKD. The CDR3 sequence is 14 residues long. CDR3: CAISEGTGQETQYF. CDR3 coding DNA: TGTGCCATCAGTGAGGGTACGGGGCAAGAGACCCAGTACTTC.

The rearrangement links TRBV5-1 to TRBJ2-7, with 9 bases matching TRBD1. V shed 4 bases, J shed 2 bases, and the junction held 7 bases outside the gene matches. This CDR3 spans 15 amino acids. Germline V gives CDR1 SGHRS, CDR2 YFSETQ. The CDR3 DNA sequence: TGCGCCAGCAGCCGGACAGGGGTAGGGGCCTACGAGCAGTACTTC. Its protein product is CASSRTGVGAYEQYF.

This clonotype has a handful of counts. The J gene is TRBJ1-3, the V gene TRBV12-3 or TRBV12-4, with D unclear. This CDR3 region has 12 residues. The V gene lost 6 bases and the J gene lost 4 bases, with 7 bases spanning the gap. CDR3 residues: CASSLHGNTIYF. Here the CDR3 DNA reads TGTGCCAGCAGCCTTCACGGAAACACCATATATTTT.